The 31 T cell receptor beta chains listed next were all sequenced from one sample in a study of shared clonotypes between healthy human individuals (dated by TCRdb to 2020 to 2021). The library came from the immunoSEQ multiplex PCR assay. In its TCRdb copy, this immuneACCESS table keeps in-frame sequences only and misses some clones. Where compared with another copy, unresolved V genes explain less than half of these, and the others have no known cause. The sample data list hundreds of thousands of clones, and almost 97% of these were observed just once. Of the sample, under 0.06% falls within the top ten clones. The sequenced sample consisted of naive CD4+ T cells sorted from blood. What the cell subset or site label conveys for this sample: CD45RA+ positively selected. The receptors derive from a woman aged 25 to 39 in good health.

V usage is TRBV10-3 and J usage is TRBJ1-1, with a possible D match to TRBD1 (5 bases). V shed 8 bases and J shed 7 bases, with 20 bases lying between them. This CDR3 region has 14 residues. The V gene's germline CDR1 is ENHRY and CDR2 SYGVKD. The CDR3 DNA is TGTGCCATCTCTCGGGAGGGACTCTCCGGTGAAGCTTTCTTT. Its translation: CAISREGLSGEAFF.

This rearrangement joins TRBV18 to TRBJ1-3; D gene unclear. V shed 2 bases and J shed 3 bases, with 17 bases lying between them. This CDR3 is 17 amino acids long. Germline CDR1 reads KGHSH; CDR2 reads LQKENI. CDR3 in amino acids: CASSPTLGRAVGNTIYF. The CDR3 nucleotides are TGTGCCAGCTCACCAACCTTGGGAAGGGCGGTTGGAAACACCATATATTTT.

The rearrangement uses TRBV27 and TRBJ1-3; no clear D. Germline loops: CDR1 MNHEY, CDR2 SMNVEV (reference sequence). The V and J ends lost 1 base and 2 bases respectively, with 9 bases between them. This CDR3 contains 15 residues. The DNA for the CDR3 is TGTGCCAGCAGTTTATTCGGGGAGGCTGGAAACACCATATATTTT. This codes for CASSLFGEAGNTIYF.

The rearrangement links TRBV6-5 to TRBJ2-1; maybe TRBD1 (6 bases). CDR1 is MNHEY and CDR2 is SVGAGI in the germline V gene. Between the trimmed V and J ends, which lost 4 bases and 0 bases, there was a span of 13 bases. CDR3 size: 16 residues. CDR3 region: CASSSDRLYSYNEQFF. CDR3 nucleotide sequence: TGTGCCAGCAGTTCGGACAGACTCTACTCCTACAATGAGCAGTTCTTC.

The chain links TRBV18 to TRBJ2-7, with 7 bases matching TRBD2. V shed 5 bases and J 7 bases; nucleotides not matched to a gene: 5. This CDR3 has 12 amino acids. Germline CDR1 and CDR2: KGHSH and LQKENI. The CDR3 protein is CASSGTSEEQYF. CDR3 nucleotides: TGTGCCAGCTCAGGAACTAGCGAGGAGCAGTACTTC. The whole variable domain, remainder taken from reference TRBV18 and TRBJ2-7, is NAGVMQNPRHLVRRRGQEARLRCSPMKGHSHVYWYRQLPEEGLKFMVYLQKENIIDESGMPKERFSAEFPKEGPSILRIQQVVRGDSAAYFCASSGTSEEQYFGPGTRLTVT.

This clone has only a few counts. The chain recombines TRBV7-9 with TRBJ2-7, with D tentatively TRBD2 (6 bases). Trimming removed 5 bases at V and 12 bases at J, with 20 bases between. The germline V gene encodes CDR1 SEHNR and CDR2 FQNEAQ (reference sequence). This CDR3 is 13 amino acids long. The CDR3 loop reads CASSPGVPSLRYF. The CDR3 coding sequence is TGTGCCAGCAGCCCGGGAGTTCCTTCTTTGAGGTACTTC.

The genes are TRBV4-1 and TRBJ2-6; 12 nucleotides match TRBD1. Losses at the gene ends were 3 bases for V and 4 bases for J; bases not matched to a gene: 4. This CDR3 is built from 17 residues. CDR1 is MGHRA and CDR2 is YSYEKL in the germline V gene. The CDR3 nucleotides are TGCGCCAGCAGCCAGGGACAGGGGGCTCCCGGGGCCAACGTCCTGACTTTC. It yields the protein CASSQGQGAPGANVLTF.

The chain combines TRBV2 with TRBJ2-1, with D unclear. Between the trimmed V and J ends, which lost 3 bases and 2 bases, there was a span of 17 bases. The germline V gene encodes CDR1 SNHLY and CDR2 FYNNEI. The CDR3 has 17 residues. CDR3 nucleotides: TGTGCCAGCAGTGATAACCTCCACCCCCTAACCTACAATGAGCAGTTCTTC. This codes for CASSDNLHPLTYNEQFF. Full variable domain (outside the CDR3, taken from reference TRBV2 and TRBJ2-1): EPEVTQTPSHQVTQMGQEVILRCVPISNHLYFYWYRQILGQKVEFLVSFYNNEISEKSEIFDDQFSVERPDGSNFTLKIRSTKLEDSAMYFCASSDNLHPLTYNEQFFGPGTRLTVL.

This chain links TRBV14 with TRBJ2-1; D remains ambiguous. The V gene's germline CDR1 is SGHDN and CDR2 FVKESK. Trimming stripped 6 bases from V and 6 bases from J, with 6 bases between. This CDR3 has 11 residues. The chain's CDR3 is CASSRTNEQFF. The CDR3, as DNA: TGTGCCAGCAGTCGGACCAATGAGCAGTTCTTC.

V usage is TRBV11-3 and J usage is TRBJ2-3, with D maybe TRBD2 (6 bases). Looked up from germline, CDR1 is SGHNT and CDR2 is YENEEA. Trimming took off 1 base at V and 4 bases at J, with 9 bases between the two ends. This CDR3 has 14 amino acids. The CDR3 reads CASSLGGAADTQYF. CDR3 sequence (DNA): TGTGCCAGCAGCTTAGGCGGGGCGGCAGATACGCAGTATTTT.

This chain uses TRBV9 with TRBJ2-1; perhaps TRBD2 as D (6 bases). The germline V gene encodes CDR1 SGDLS and CDR2 YYNGEE. The V end was cut by 0 bases, the J end by 5 bases, with 18 bases between. The CDR3 runs 17 residues. The CDR3 region is CASSVGGSLASNNEQFF. The CDR3 nucleotides are TGTGCCAGCAGCGTAGGAGGGAGCCTAGCGAGTAACAATGAGCAGTTCTTC.

The chain has TRBV11-3 and TRBJ2-2; 14 bases map to TRBD2. Per germline, CDR1 SGHNT and CDR2 YENEEA. CDR3 length equals 16 residues. The trim removed 4 bases at V and 6 bases at J, leaving 4 bases unmatched. CDR3 in DNA: TGTGCCAGCAGCTCCGGACTAGCGGGAGGTGCCGGGGAGCTGTTTTTT. Encoded protein: CASSSGLAGGAGELFF.

The rearrangement uses TRBV2 and TRBJ2-3, with 9 positions matching TRBD2. V shed 5 bases and J 5 bases; nucleotides not matched to a gene: 11. Germline CDR1 reads SNHLY; CDR2 reads FYNNEI. The CDR3 runs 16 residues. The CDR3 DNA follows: TGTGCCAGCAGTCTGACTAGCGGAGTAGTGGGAGATACGCAGTATTTT. This sequence encodes CASSLTSGVVGDTQYF. The variable domain in full, with the rest retrieved from reference TRBV2 and TRBJ2-3, is EPEVTQTPSHQVTQMGQEVILRCVPISNHLYFYWYRQILGQKVEFLVSFYNNEISEKSEIFDDQFSVERPDGSNFTLKIRSTKLEDSAMYFCASSLTSGVVGDTQYFGPGTRLTVL.

The chain's CDR3 is CASSFTGTGLSTEAFF. CDR3 sequence (DNA): TGTGCCAGCAGTTTCACCGGGACAGGGTTGAGCACTGAAGCTTTCTTT. This chain uses TRBV6-6 with TRBJ1-1; 9 positions match TRBD1. After removal of 4 bases from V and 4 bases from J, the junction contained 10 bases not matched to a gene. The germline V gene encodes CDR1 MNHNY and CDR2 SVGAGI (reference sequence). The CDR3 is made up of 16 amino acids.

The chain carries TRBV6-1 and TRBJ2-1; D is undetermined. The CDR3 is made up of 10 amino acids. Trimming removed 3 bases at V and 8 bases at J, with 2 bases between. Germline assignment: CDR1 MNHNS and CDR2 SASEGT. CDR3 amino acids: CASSDYEQFF. The CDR3 DNA sequence: TGTGCCAGCAGTGACTATGAGCAGTTCTTC.

The chain uses TRBV4-2 and TRBJ1-1; no clear D. This CDR3 has 17 amino acids. Germline values: CDR1 LGHNA, CDR2 YNFKEQ. The V gene lost 0 bases and the J gene lost 0 bases, with 14 bases spanning the gap. CDR3 loop: CASSQDRLRAVNTEAFF. The CDR3 DNA follows: TGTGCCAGCAGCCAAGATAGACTCCGGGCGGTGAACACTGAAGCTTTCTTT.

CDR3 nucleotides: TGTGCCAGCAGCGGGACGGACGGCAGGGAGGAGACCCAGTACTTC. This gives the protein CASSGTDGREETQYF. The chain employs TRBV25-1 and TRBJ2-5; D is tentatively TRBD1 or TRBD2 (5 bases each). Germline CDR1 reads MGHDK; CDR2 reads SYGVNS. V lost 6 bases and J 5 bases, leaving 19 bases between the germline ends. The CDR3 has 15 residues.

DNA for the CDR3: TGTGCCAGCAGCCCGAAAGCGGGCGAGTCTGGCACAGATACGCAGTATTTT. Its protein is CASSPKAGESGTDTQYF. V usage is TRBV7-8 and J usage is TRBJ2-3, with a weak D call TRBD2 (6 bases). V lost 5 bases and J lost 1, with 19 bases in between. This CDR3 region has 17 residues. Germline CDR1 reads SGHVS; CDR2 reads FQNEAQ.

The chain carries TRBV28 and TRBJ1-2; a possible D gene is TRBD1 (6 bases). V lost 2 bases to trimming and J lost 4 bases, with 14 bases between them. The CDR3 runs 15 residues. Germline-derived CDR1 and CDR2 are MDHEN and SYDVKM. DNA for the CDR3: TGTGCCAGCAGTTTAAGGCAGGGGAGTGGCTATGGCTACACCTTC. Its protein is CASSLRQGSGYGYTF.

The chain combines TRBV30 with TRBJ1-3; D unresolved. The CDR3 totals 13 residues. The germline V gene has CDR1 GTSNPN and CDR2 SVGIG (reference sequence). The V end was cut by 7 bases, the J end by 1 base, with 11 bases between. The CDR3 DNA sequence: TGTGCCTCTCCAGACCTATCTGGAAACACCATATATTTT. Residues: CASPDLSGNTIYF.

The chain joins TRBV7-2 to TRBJ1-4; 7 bases map to TRBD1. The CDR3 has 15 amino acids. J lost 7 bases, V lost 5 bases, and 10 bases had no gene match. Germline V gene lookup returns CDR1 SGHTA and CDR2 FQGNSA. The CDR3 DNA is TGTGCCAGCAGCGGATGGGAGGGGGCGCCTGAAAAACTGTTTTTT. Residues: CASSGWEGAPEKLFF. Drawing the rest from reference TRBV7-2 and TRBJ1-4, the complete variable domain is GAGVSQSPSNKVTEKGKDVELRCDPISGHTALYWYRQSLGQGLEFLIYFQGNSAPDKSGLPSDRFSAERTGGSVSTLTIQRTQQEDSAVYLCASSGWEGAPEKLFFGSGTQLSVL.

The chain is built from TRBV7-9 and TRBJ2-6; 12 bases are shared with TRBD1. The germline V gene encodes CDR1 SEHNR and CDR2 FQNEAQ (reference sequence). The V segment lost 3 bases and the J segment 3 bases; nucleotides outside the gene matches: 6. The CDR3 totals 18 residues. The CDR3 bases are TGTGCCAGCAGCTTGGGGACAGGGGGCGCAGGTGGGGCCAACGTCCTGACTTTC. Translating it yields CASSLGTGGAGGANVLTF.

J is TRBJ2-7 and V is TRBV13, with 10 bases fitting TRBD2. J gave up 6 bases and V 3 bases, and 11 bases lay outside the gene matches. This CDR3 contains 16 residues. Germline V gene data show CDR1 as PRHDT and CDR2 as FYEKMQ (reference sequence). DNA of the CDR3: TGTGCCAGCAGCTTGGACCCGGGACTAGCGCCAGTCGAGCAGTACTTC. This translates into CASSLDPGLAPVEQYF.

V gene TRBV10-2 combines with J gene TRBJ2-7, with 8 bases lining up with TRBD2. J lost 6 bases, V lost 9 bases, and 10 bases had no gene match. The CDR3 runs 13 residues. Germline V lookup: CDR1 WSHSY, CDR2 SAAADI. Here the CDR3 reads CASRTGGLGEQYF. The DNA for the CDR3 is TGCGCCAGTAGGACGGGAGGGCTTGGCGAGCAGTACTTC.

V gene TRBV7-6 combines with J gene TRBJ2-7; D gene unclear. V was pared by 11 bases and J by 7 bases, with 9 bases between. From germline, CDR1 is SGHVS and CDR2 FNYEAQ. This CDR3 comprises 9 residues. DNA of the CDR3: TGTGCCCGTCACGGTGAGCAGTACTTC. Its protein is CARHGEQYF. The variable domain in full, completed from reference TRBV7-6 and TRBJ2-7, reads GAGVSQSPRYKVTKRGQDVALRCDPISGHVSLYWYRQALGQGPEFLTYFNYEAQQDKSGLPNDRFSAERPEGSISTLTIQRTEQRDSAMYRCARHGEQYFGPGTRLTVT.

The V call is TRBV19, the J call TRBJ1-1; D not resolved. The CDR3 covers 18 residues. The V end lost 0 bases, the J end lost 1 base, and 18 bases lay between the germline ends. The V gene's germline CDR1 is LNHDA and CDR2 SQIVND (reference sequence). The DNA for the CDR3 is TGTGCCAGTAGTATAGACGGACCTTGGGTGGGTACGAACACTGAAGCTTTCTTT. It is translated as CASSIDGPWVGTNTEAFF.

V usage is TRBV7-2 and J usage is TRBJ1-6, with D maybe TRBD1 (5 bases). Germline assignment: CDR1 SGHTA and CDR2 FQGNSA. The CDR3 has 15 residues. V lost 1 base, J lost 9 bases, and 13 bases lay in between. The CDR3: CASSLVGAVGSPLHF. CDR3 coding DNA: TGTGCCAGCAGCTTAGTAGGGGCCGTAGGTTCACCCCTCCACTTT.

The chain links TRBV19 to TRBJ1-1; possible D gene TRBD1, 5 bases. The V end lost 3 bases, the J end lost 2 bases, and 10 bases lay between the germline ends. CDR1 is LNHDA and CDR2 is SQIVND in the germline V gene (reference sequence). There are 14 residues in the CDR3. CDR3 amino acids: CASSITGVNTEAFF. Here the CDR3 DNA reads TGTGCCAGTAGTATCACAGGAGTAAACACTGAAGCTTTCTTT.

J is TRBJ2-7 and V is TRBV28, with TRBD2 as a possible D gene (6 bases). Germline lookup yields CDR1 MDHEN and CDR2 SYDVKM. The CDR3 runs to 17 residues. Between the trimmed V and J ends, which lost 5 bases and 1 base, there was a span of 21 bases. This CDR3 is CASSPILSGYLSYEQYF. Here the CDR3 DNA reads TGTGCCAGCAGTCCAATATTAAGCGGGTACCTTTCCTACGAGCAGTACTTC. Supplemented by reference TRBV28 and TRBJ2-7, the full variable domain reads DVKVTQSSRYLVKRTGEKVFLECVQDMDHENMFWYRQDPGLGLRLIYFSYDVKMKEKGDIPEGYSVSREKKERFSLILESASTNQTSMYLCASSPILSGYLSYEQYFGPGTRLTVT.

This rearrangement joins TRBV7-2 to TRBJ2-5; no reliable D call. V was trimmed by 3 bases and J by 4 bases, leaving 3 bases between them. The CDR3 totals 11 residues. In germline, CDR1 is SGHTA, CDR2 FQGNSA. Here the CDR3 reads CASSFLETQYF. CDR3 bases: TGTGCCAGCAGCTTTTTAGAGACCCAGTACTTC.

V is TRBV28 and J is TRBJ1-5, with 10 bases that match TRBD1. Trimming removed 5 bases from V and 4 bases from J; junction bases left unmatched: 8. CDR3 length equals 16 residues. Germline V lookup: CDR1 MDHEN, CDR2 SYDVKM. The CDR3 is CASSIPGQGRNQPQHF. The CDR3 coding sequence is TGTGCCAGCAGTATCCCGGGACAGGGGAGGAATCAGCCCCAGCATTTT.